This T cell receptor beta chain was sequenced in a study of shared clonotypes between healthy human individuals. TCRdb's table, derived via immunoSEQ multiplex PCR, lists solely in-frame clones and lacks some. The sample records over 1.5 million clones, 98% being singletons. The V end was cut by 1 base, the J end by 0 bases, with 11 bases between. Germline-derived CDR1 and CDR2 are SGDLS and YYNGEE. CDR3 length: 16 residues. This sequence was found in a young man in good health. J is TRBJ1-3 and V is TRBV9; possibly TRBD1 for D (5 bases). Sequences were obtained from naive CD4+ T cells sorted from blood. The subset: CD45RA+ positively selected. In DNA form, the CDR3 reads TGTGCCAGCAGCGTATTTCAGGGAAGCTCTGGAAACACCATATATTTT. Its translation is CASSVFQGSSGNTIYF.